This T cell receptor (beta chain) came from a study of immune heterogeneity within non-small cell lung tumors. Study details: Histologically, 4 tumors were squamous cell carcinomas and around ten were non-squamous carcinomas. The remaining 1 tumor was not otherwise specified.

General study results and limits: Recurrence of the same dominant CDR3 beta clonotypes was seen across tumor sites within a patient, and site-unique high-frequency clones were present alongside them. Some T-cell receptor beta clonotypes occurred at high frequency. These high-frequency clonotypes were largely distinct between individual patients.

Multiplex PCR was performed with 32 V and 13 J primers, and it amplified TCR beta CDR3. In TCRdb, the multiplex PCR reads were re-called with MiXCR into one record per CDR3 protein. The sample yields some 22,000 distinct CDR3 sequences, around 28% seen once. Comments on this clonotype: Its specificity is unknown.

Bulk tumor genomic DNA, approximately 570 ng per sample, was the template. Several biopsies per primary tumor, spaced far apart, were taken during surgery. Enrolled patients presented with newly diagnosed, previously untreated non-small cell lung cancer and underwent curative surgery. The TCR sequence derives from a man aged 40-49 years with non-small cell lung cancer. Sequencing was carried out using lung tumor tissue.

The CDR3 spells CASSPAAGTDTQYF. The CDR3 DNA follows: TGTGCCAGCTCACCAGCGGCGGGCACAGATACGCAGTATTTT. This rearrangement joins TRBV18 to TRBJ2-3, with no clear D. The germline V gene has CDR1 KGHSH and CDR2 LQKENI. Trimming took off 2 bases at V and 1 base at J, with 7 bases between the two ends. The CDR3 runs 14 residues.